The next 21 T cell receptor beta chains were all read from a single sample in a study of tumor-infiltrating lymphocytes in primary liver carcinoma. The template, around 540 ng total RNA, yielded TCR beta cDNA made with a constant-region primer. Three nested multiplex PCR rounds, a slightly modified ARM-PCR, produced the libraries for TCR beta. For around 11 cycles apiece, the opening two PCR rounds ran with TRBV1-TRBV30 forward primers and a C-beta reverse primer. One entry per CDR3 protein results from TCRdb running MiXCR on the multiplex PCR reads. In the table there are 45,000 or so distinct CDR3 sequences, approximately 70% of which are singletons. It was from roughly 20-30 mg of unsorted bulk tissue that RNA and DNA were co-extracted. Source material: liver tumor tissue from sampling region 2. The subset here: tumor region T2, inferior pole. These receptors all come from a man aged 40-50 years with primary liver carcinoma and hepatitis B virus infection.

Concerning this clonotype: The junction and the germline gene differ at one end; a read error may be behind it. V usage is TRBV6-1 and J usage is TRBJ2-7, with a possible D match to TRBD1 (5 bases). The germline gives CDR1 MNHNS, CDR2 SASEGT. This CDR3 is 14 amino acids long. CDR3 protein: CTSSDSRRGYEQYF. CDR3 DNA sequence: TGTACCAGCAGTGACAGCAGGAGAGGCTACGAGCAGTACTTC.

Remarks on this clonotype: The junction does not match germline at one end; this may be a read error. The J gene is TRBJ2-5, the V gene TRBV12-3 or TRBV12-4; unclear D gene. CDR3 length: 13 residues. CDR3 loop: CANSDWGEETQYF. In DNA form, the CDR3 reads TGTGCCAACAGTGACTGGGGTGAGGAGACCCAGTACTTC.

To note about this clonotype: An end of the junction does not agree with germline; a read error may underlie this. The chain carries TRBV7-9 and TRBJ2-1; 7 nucleotides match TRBD2. The germline gives CDR1 SEHNR, CDR2 FQNEAQ (reference sequence). CDR3 length equals 15 residues. In DNA form, the CDR3 reads TGTGCAAGCAGCTTAGATTCTAGCGGTTTGGGTGAGCAGTTCTTC. Translation: CASSLDSSGLGEQFF.

To note about this clonotype: One end of the junction does not line up with germline, which may come from a read error. The V call is TRBV6-5, the J call TRBJ2-3; D is perhaps TRBD1 (7 bases). Germline lookup yields CDR1 MNHEY and CDR2 SVGAGI. CDR3 size: 13 residues. Written as DNA, the CDR3 is TGTGCCAGCAAAGGAGGGGGCACAGATACACAGTATTTT. Protein product: CASKGGGTDTQYF.

This clonotype was recorded many times. The chain carries TRBV29-1 and TRBJ1-4; D remains ambiguous. This CDR3 region has 15 residues. V lost 0 bases to trimming and J lost 10 bases, with 18 bases between them. Germline V CDR1 and CDR2: SQVTM, ANQGSEA. The CDR3 loop reads CSVEDKEGRRGKLFF. The CDR3, as DNA: TGCAGCGTTGAAGACAAGGAGGGAAGACGGGGAAAACTGTTTTTT.

In the case of this clonotype: The junction differs from germline at one of its ends, possibly a read error. The J gene is TRBJ1-2, the V gene TRBV29-1; D call uncertain. Germline lookup yields CDR1 SQVTM and CDR2 ANQGSEA. The CDR3 has 18 amino acids. CDR3 nucleotide sequence: TGCAGCGTTGGGGCACCAACGGGAACTCAGGTGGCTAACTGTGGCTACACCTTC. This gives the protein CSVGAPTGTQVANCGYTF.

This sequence joins TRBV6-1 and TRBJ1-4; 9 bases agree with TRBD1. Germline CDR1 MNHNS, CDR2 SASEGT. The CDR3 is 16 residues long. The trim removed 10 bases at V and 12 bases at J, leaving 21 bases unmatched. CDR3 sequence reads: CANIHLMGQGGIELFF. CDR3 DNA: TGTGCCAACATCCACCTCATGGGACAGGGAGGTATTGAACTGTTTTTT.

Notes on this clonotype: The junction does not match germline at one end; this may be a read error. The chain couples TRBV29-1 to TRBJ2-5; TRBD2 might be the D (6 bases). The CDR3 runs to 13 residues. Germline CDR1 SQVTM, CDR2 ANQGSEA. The DNA for the CDR3 is TGCGGCGTTGAAACTGAGGGAGGAGAGACCCAGTACTTT. Amino acids: CGVETEGGETQYF.

Remarks on this clonotype: A much bigger clone sits one base away, suggesting this may be a read error. The V gene is TRBV11-2, the J gene TRBJ2-3, with a weak D call TRBD2 (5 bases). The CDR3 sequence is 15 residues long. Germline CDR1 reads SGHAT; CDR2 reads FQNNGV. The CDR3 bases are TGTGCCGGCAGCTTTCGGACTCACTATACAGATACGCTGTATTTT. It specifies CAGSFRTHYTDTLYF.

This clonotype has a handful of counts. A junction end diverges from the germline sequence, so it may reflect a read error. The V call is TRBV6-5, the J call TRBJ2-7; D possibly corresponds to TRBD1 (5 bases). The CDR3 is 14 amino acids. From germline, CDR1 is MNHEY and CDR2 SVGAGI. DNA of the CDR3: TGTGCCAGCAGTCCTGGGGCAGGACGCTACGAGCAGTGCTTC. It encodes CASSPGAGRYEQCF.

The CDR3 nucleotides read TGTGCCAGCTGGGAAGAGACTAGCGGGAGGGCTGGGTACGAGCAGTACTTC. Encoded protein: CASWEETSGRAGYEQYF. The chain links TRBV28 to TRBJ2-7; 14 nucleotides match TRBD2. Germline lookup yields CDR1 MDHEN and CDR2 SYDVKM. V dropped 8 bases and J dropped 4; count of bases not matched to a gene: 13. This CDR3 has 17 amino acids. The full variable domain, its missing parts supplied by reference TRBV28 and TRBJ2-7, is DVKVTQSSRYLVKRTGEKVFLECVQDMDHENMFWYRQDPGLGLRLIYFSYDVKMKEKGDIPEGYSVSREKKERFSLILESASTNQTSMYLCASWEETSGRAGYEQYFGPGTRLTVT.

This clonotype was counted between two and nine times. A read error may explain this, as a much larger clone is one base away. The CDR3 bases are TGTGCCTGGACCCTGACAAGGGAGTACAATGAGCAGTTCTTC. This encodes CAWTLTREYNEQFF. This chain joins TRBV30 and TRBJ2-1; a weak D match, TRBD2 (5 bases). Germline loops: CDR1 GTSNPN, CDR2 SVGIG (reference sequence). Between the trimmed V and J ends, which lost 4 bases and 4 bases, there was a span of 14 bases. This CDR3 region has 14 residues. Full variable domain (remainder filled in from reference TRBV30 and TRBJ2-1): SQTIHQWPATLVQPVGSPLSLECTVEGTSNPNLYWYRQAAGRGLQLLFYSVGIGQISSEVPQNLSASRPQDRQFILSSKKLLLSDSGFYLCAWTLTREYNEQFFGPGTRLTVL.

For this clonotype: A much larger clonotype is one base distant, so this may be a read error. The rearrangement links TRBV19 to TRBJ2-1; D is perhaps TRBD2 (5 bases). The CDR3 has 12 amino acids. V lost 6 bases and J lost 9, with 12 bases in between. Germline CDR1 reads LNHDA; CDR2 reads SQIVND (reference sequence). For the CDR3, the DNA is TGTGCCAGTAGCGGGGTCCGGAGTGAGCAGTTCTTC. Translating it yields CASSGVRSEQFF.

As regards this clonotype: Since no conserved phenylalanine or tryptophan closes the CDR3, a read error is the likely cause. The V and J genes are TRBV29-1 and TRBJ2-7, with D possibly being TRBD1 or TRBD2 (5 bases each). There are 16 residues in the CDR3. V shed 7 bases and J shed 4 bases, with 26 bases lying between them. The germline gives CDR1 SQVTM, CDR2 ANQGSEA. In DNA form, the CDR3 reads TGCAGCGCCATGAGATCTGGGACCGGCACTCCTTACGAGCAGTACTTA. Translation gives CSAMRSGTGTPYEQYL.

For this clonotype: No conserved phenylalanine or tryptophan is present at the end of the CDR3, so a read error is the likely explanation. The chain has TRBV29-1 and TRBJ2-3, with D maybe TRBD2 (6 bases). Germline assignment: CDR1 SQVTM and CDR2 ANQGSEA. V dropped 5 bases and J dropped 2 bases, with 17 bases sitting between them. This CDR3 has 15 amino acids. The CDR3 loop is CSVKGGAGVTDTQYL. The CDR3 DNA sequence: TGCAGCGTTAAGGGCGGGGCCGGCGTCACAGATACGCAGTATCTT.

V is TRBV4-3 and J is TRBJ2-3, with TRBD2 matching over 7 bases. The germline gives CDR1 LGHNA, CDR2 YSLEER. The CDR3 sequence is 20 residues long. V lost 0 bases, J lost 14 bases, and 29 bases stayed unmatched. The CDR3 DNA reads TGCGCCAGCAGCCAAGATCTTCCCTCCGGGACTGGCGGGAGAGCAGATAGGCGGTATTTT. It is translated as CASSQDLPSGTGGRADRRYF.

CDR3 region: CASRQGGLNTEAFF. CDR3 coding DNA: TGTGCCAGTCGGCAAGGGGGGTTGAACACTGAAGCTTTCTTT. This chain connects TRBV6-2 or TRBV6-3 to TRBJ1-1; D might be TRBD1 (6 bases). The germline V gene encodes CDR1 MNHEY and CDR2 SVGEGT. The CDR3 consists of 14 residues. With 9 bases removed from V and 0 bases from J, the gap between germline ends came to 14 bases.

The chain uses TRBV5-1 and TRBJ1-1; maybe TRBD1 (5 bases). V shed 1 base and J shed 0 bases, with 10 bases lying between them. The V gene's germline CDR1 is SGHRS and CDR2 YFSETQ. CDR3 size: 15 residues. The CDR3 DNA sequence: TGCGCCAGCAGCTTGAGGCAGGGCTTGAACACTGAAGCTTTCTTT. This translates into CASSLRQGLNTEAFF. The whole variable domain, remainder taken from reference TRBV5-1 and TRBJ1-1, is KAGVTQTPRYLIKTRGQQVTLSCSPISGHRSVSWYQQTPGQGLQFLFEYFSETQRNKGNFPGRFSGRQFSNSRSEMNVSTLELGDSALYLCASSLRQGLNTEAFFGQGTRLTVV.

Regarding this clonotype: Compared with germline, one end of the junction differs, possibly owing to a read error. The V and J genes are TRBV5-6 and TRBJ1-1; 8 bases are shared with TRBD1. The CDR3 runs 14 residues. Germline CDR1 is SGHDT and CDR2 is YYEEEE. In nucleotides, the CDR3 is TGTGCTAGCAGCGCACGACAGGGGTGGACTGAAGCTTTCTTT. This sequence encodes CASSARQGWTEAFF.

Comment on this clonotype: Since a much larger clone is just one base distant, this may be a read error. The genes are TRBV19 and TRBJ1-1; D is undetermined. This CDR3 has 13 amino acids. Germline-derived CDR1 and CDR2 are LNHDA and SQIVND (reference sequence). The CDR3, as DNA: TGTACCAGTAGTGAGGGTCGGTCCAGGGAAGCTTTCTTT. Its translation: CTSSEGRSREAFF.

This clonotype was counted ten times or more. This chain joins TRBV5-6 and TRBJ2-5; the D gene is possibly TRBD2 (5 bases). The CDR3 length is 13 residues. The V gene's germline CDR1 is SGHDT and CDR2 YYEEEE. Trimming removed 4 bases from V and 5 bases from J, with 12 bases in between. The CDR3 sequence is CASSPSTRETQYF. The CDR3 nucleotides read TGTGCCAGCAGCCCTAGCACCCGGGAGACCCAGTACTTC.